This is a list of T cell receptor beta chains from one sample in a study of control samples from healthy donors and cancer patients. Here immunoSEQ multiplex PCR was the method, and the copy in TCRdb shows in-frame clones only, minus some. The data contain about 150,000 clones, about 86% of them singletons. The sequencing input was blood. Source of these receptors: a man aged 18 to 29 in good health. Both conserved end residues are part of each CDR3. Each record gives: D gene, V gene, J gene, clone size, CDR3 DNA, CDR3 protein. The D gene is left open where the match is weak. Some rows mark clone size as missing; the rest say once, few, many or name a class of expanded clone.

D: NA
V: TRBV19
J: TRBJ2-2
size: once
DNA: TGTGCCAGTAGTATAGCGGGGGGCCCCACCGGGGAGCTGTTTTTT
CDR3: CASSIAGGPTGELFF

D: NA
V: TRBV7-3
J: TRBJ2-5
size: NA
DNA: TGTGCCAGCAGCCTCGGGACTCCGCTCGCACAAGAGACCCAGTACTTC
CDR3: CASSLGTPLAQETQYF

D: TRBD1
V: TRBV6-1
J: TRBJ2-1
size: NA
DNA: TGTGCCAGCAGTGAAGCGCTGGGACAGGGGGCCTTATCCTACAATGAGCAGTTCTTC
CDR3: CASSEALGQGALSYNEQFF

D: NA
V: TRBV6-5
J: TRBJ1-1
size: NA
DNA: TGTGCCAGCAAAGCGGGAGGTTCTTCTGAAGCTTTCTTT
CDR3: CASKAGGSSEAFF

D: TRBD2
V: TRBV25-1
J: TRBJ2-1
size: NA
DNA: TGTGCCAGCAGTGAGAGGGGACTAGCAGGCAATGAGCAGTTCTTC
CDR3: CASSERGLAGNEQFF

D: NA
V: TRBV9
J: TRBJ2-3
size: once
DNA: TGTGCCAGCAGCGTAGTTAGCACAGATACGCAGTATTTT
CDR3: CASSVVSTDTQYF

D: NA
V: TRBV9
J: TRBJ2-1
size: NA
DNA: TGTGCCAGCAGCGTAGTGGCTGGTGAGCAGTTCTTC
CDR3: CASSVVAGEQFF

D: TRBD2
V: TRBV6-2/TRBV6-3
J: TRBJ2-1
size: NA
DNA: TGTGCCAGCAGTTACTCGAGGGCGGGGGGGCACCACAATGAGCAGTTCTTC
CDR3: CASSYSRAGGHHNEQFF

D: NA
V: TRBV19
J: TRBJ2-7
size: NA
DNA: TGTGCCAGTTCCGACTCCACGACCTACGAGCAGTACTTC
CDR3: CASSDSTTYEQYF

D: NA
V: TRBV2
J: TRBJ1-6
size: NA
DNA: TGTGCCAGCAGTGACAGGGGAAGGAGCTCCTATAATTCACCCCTCCACTTT
CDR3: CASSDRGRSSYNSPLHF

D: NA
V: TRBV27
J: TRBJ2-3
size: NA
DNA: TGTGCCAGCAGCCTTCTTCTTGGGGGAACAGATACGCAGTATTTT
CDR3: CASSLLLGGTDTQYF

D: NA
V: TRBV7-2
J: TRBJ1-2
size: NA
DNA: TGTGCCAGCAGCTTAAGTTCCGTCCCGAAGGAGGATGGCTACACCTTC
CDR3: CASSLSSVPKEDGYTF

D: NA
V: TRBV11-2
J: TRBJ1-5
size: NA
DNA: TGTGCCAGCAGCTTAGGCCCGTCGAGGGGTCAGCCCCAGCATTTT
CDR3: CASSLGPSRGQPQHF

D: TRBD1
V: TRBV27
J: TRBJ2-1
size: NA
DNA: TGTGCCAGCAGCCCGACAGGGCTCCACAATGAGCAGTTCTTC
CDR3: CASSPTGLHNEQFF

D: NA
V: TRBV7-2
J: TRBJ2-7
size: NA
DNA: TGTGCCAGCAGCTTACCCTCCTTCTCCTACGAGCAGTACTTC
CDR3: CASSLPSFSYEQYF

D: NA
V: TRBV28
J: TRBJ1-1
size: NA
DNA: TGTGCCAGCACAAACCCACCAGGGGACACTGAAGCTTTCTTT
CDR3: CASTNPPGDTEAFF

D: NA
V: TRBV27
J: TRBJ2-1
size: once
DNA: TGTGCCAGCACCGCTAGGGGGGCGGGGGTCTACAATGAGCAGTTCTTC
CDR3: CASTARGAGVYNEQFF

D: NA
V: TRBV7-9
J: TRBJ2-3
size: NA
DNA: TGTGCCAGCAGCCCCGTCTCCGCCACTAGCACAGATACGCAGTATTTT
CDR3: CASSPVSATSTDTQYF

D: NA
V: TRBV5-1
J: TRBJ1-4
size: NA
DNA: TGCGCCAGCAGCCGGGGACGGACAAATGAAAAACTGTTTTTT
CDR3: CASSRGRTNEKLFF

D: TRBD1
V: TRBV4-2
J: TRBJ1-2
size: NA
DNA: TGTGCCAGCAGCCAAGAGACAGGGAACTATGGCTACACCTTC
CDR3: CASSQETGNYGYTF

D: TRBD1
V: TRBV7-6
J: TRBJ1-6
size: NA
DNA: TGTGCCAGCAGCTCGACAGGGGTCTCCTATAATTCACCCCTCCACTTT
CDR3: CASSSTGVSYNSPLHF

D: TRBD1
V: TRBV11-2
J: TRBJ1-6
size: NA
DNA: TGTGCCAGCAGCTTGACAGGGGAACATTCACCCCTCCACTTT
CDR3: CASSLTGEHSPLHF

D: TRBD2
V: TRBV6-2/TRBV6-3
J: TRBJ2-7
size: NA
DNA: TGTGCCAGCAGCGGTGGACTAGCGGGGGGCCCCTACGAGCAGTACTTC
CDR3: CASSGGLAGGPYEQYF

D: TRBD2
V: TRBV14
J: TRBJ2-3
size: NA
DNA: TGTGCCAGCAGCCACCGTTGGAGCGGGGGGGCCGCTAGCACAGATACGCAGTATTTT
CDR3: CASSHRWSGGAASTDTQYF

D: TRBD1
V: TRBV4-1
J: TRBJ1-3
size: NA
DNA: TGCGCCAGCAGCCAAGATCCAGGGGGCTTTGGAAACACCATATATTTT
CDR3: CASSQDPGGFGNTIYF

D: NA
V: TRBV5-6
J: TRBJ2-1
size: NA
DNA: TGTGCCAGCAGACTCGGGCCCAGGGCCCACTACAATGAGCAGTTCTTC
CDR3: CASRLGPRAHYNEQFF

D: TRBD1
V: TRBV30
J: TRBJ1-5
size: NA
DNA: TGTGCCTGGAGTACCACTTTCGCAACAGGGGGAGTTCAGCCCCAGCATTTT
CDR3: CAWSTTFATGGVQPQHF

D: TRBD1
V: TRBV6-5
J: TRBJ1-3
size: few
DNA: TGTGCCAGCAGTTATGATGGACAGGGGGTCGGAAACACCATATATTTT
CDR3: CASSYDGQGVGNTIYF

D: NA
V: TRBV6-5
J: TRBJ1-1
size: NA
DNA: TGTGCCAGCACTGTGCTCGGGGCGAACACTGAAGCTTTCTTT
CDR3: CASTVLGANTEAFF

D: NA
V: TRBV2
J: TRBJ2-7
size: NA
DNA: TGTGCCAGCAGTGAAGGCGGGGACCTTTACGAGCAGTACTTC
CDR3: CASSEGGDLYEQYF

D: NA
V: TRBV27
J: TRBJ1-5
size: few
DNA: TGTGCCAGCAGGATTAACAGGGAAACGGGTCAGCCCCAGCATTTT
CDR3: CASRINRETGQPQHF

D: NA
V: TRBV18
J: TRBJ2-1
size: NA
DNA: TGTGCCAGCTCACCCTTGGAGTTATGGGGTAATGAGCAGTTCTTC
CDR3: CASSPLELWGNEQFF

D: TRBD1
V: TRBV28
J: TRBJ1-5
size: NA
DNA: TGTGCCAGCAGAATGGGACAGGTTGGCCAGCCCCAGCATTTT
CDR3: CASRMGQVGQPQHF

D: NA
V: TRBV5-4
J: TRBJ1-2
size: medium-sized
DNA: TGTGCCAGCAGCTGGGGGTCGCACAATGGCTACACCTTC
CDR3: CASSWGSHNGYTF

D: TRBD1
V: TRBV30
J: TRBJ1-4
size: NA
DNA: TGTGCCTGGAGTCCCGACAGGGTGGCTAATGAAAAACTGTTTTTT
CDR3: CAWSPDRVANEKLFF

D: TRBD1
V: TRBV5-1
J: TRBJ1-6
size: NA
DNA: TGCGCCAGCAGCTTGTCGGGACAGGGGAGGAATTCACCCCTCCACTTT
CDR3: CASSLSGQGRNSPLHF

D: NA
V: TRBV29-1
J: TRBJ1-2
size: NA
DNA: TGCAGCGTCGGTAGATCCGGGAGCTACACCTTC
CDR3: CSVGRSGSYTF

D: NA
V: TRBV4-1
J: TRBJ1-3
size: NA
DNA: TGCGCCAGCAGCCAAGGATACTCTGGAAACACCATATATTTT
CDR3: CASSQGYSGNTIYF

D: NA
V: TRBV6-5
J: TRBJ1-2
size: NA
DNA: TGTGCCAGCAGTTTGACCGGGTCCCTTGGCTACACCTTC
CDR3: CASSLTGSLGYTF

D: NA
V: TRBV19
J: TRBJ1-1
size: NA
DNA: TGTGCCAGTAGTATAGGCAGCCGGGGGGACACTGAAGCTTTCTTT
CDR3: CASSIGSRGDTEAFF

D: NA
V: TRBV12-3/TRBV12-4
J: TRBJ1-1
size: NA
DNA: TGTGCCAGCAGTTTAGGCCAGATCACTGAAGCTTTCTTT
CDR3: CASSLGQITEAFF

D: TRBD1
V: TRBV29-1
J: TRBJ2-3
size: once
DNA: TGCAGCGTTGCGGAGGGACAGGGGAGCACAGATACGCAGTATTTT
CDR3: CSVAEGQGSTDTQYF

D: TRBD1
V: TRBV4-2
J: TRBJ1-2
size: once
DNA: TGTGCCAGCAGCCCCTCGACAGGGGGTGGCTACACCTTC
CDR3: CASSPSTGGGYTF

D: NA
V: TRBV19
J: TRBJ2-1
size: NA
DNA: TGTGCCAGTAGTATCCCAGATACTCACAATGAGCAGTTCTTC
CDR3: CASSIPDTHNEQFF

D: TRBD1
V: TRBV7-9
J: TRBJ1-2
size: NA
DNA: TGTGCCAGCAGCGGCCGGGACAGAGCTAACTATGGCTACACCTTC
CDR3: CASSGRDRANYGYTF

D: TRBD1
V: TRBV30
J: TRBJ2-4
size: NA
DNA: TGTGCCTGGAGTCCATTTACCGGGACAGCGAAAAACATTCAGTACTTC
CDR3: CAWSPFTGTAKNIQYF

D: NA
V: TRBV6-5
J: TRBJ2-3
size: once
DNA: TGTGCCAGCGCAGAAACGACTAGGGCCCAATATTTT
CDR3: CASAETTRAQYF

D: TRBD1
V: TRBV24-1
J: TRBJ2-2
size: NA
DNA: TGTGCCACCAGTGACCAGGACAGGGGAGACACCGGGGAGCTGTTTTTT
CDR3: CATSDQDRGDTGELFF

D: NA
V: TRBV10-3
J: TRBJ2-7
size: NA
DNA: TGTGCCATCAGTGAGTCGCCGGGGAGCTCCTACGAGCAGTACTTC
CDR3: CAISESPGSSYEQYF

D: TRBD1
V: TRBV5-4
J: TRBJ2-2
size: NA
DNA: TGTGCCAGCAGCTGGATTGACAGGGCGAACACCGGGGAGCTGTTTTTT
CDR3: CASSWIDRANTGELFF

D: TRBD1
V: TRBV6-5
J: TRBJ2-2
size: NA
DNA: TGTGCCAGCAGTATAGGGACAGGGGATGCCGGGGAGCTGTTTTTT
CDR3: CASSIGTGDAGELFF

D: TRBD1
V: TRBV4-1
J: TRBJ2-3
size: NA
DNA: TGCGCCAGCAGCTACTATCGCGGGAATACCGGGACAGGGGACGCAGATACGCAGTATTTT
CDR3: CASSYYRGNTGTGDADTQYF

D: NA
V: TRBV3-1/TRBV3-2
J: TRBJ2-1
size: NA
DNA: TGTGCCAGCAGCCGGACGCCTAGCACTGAGCAGTTCTTC
CDR3: CASSRTPSTEQFF

D: NA
V: TRBV7-7
J: TRBJ2-2
size: NA
DNA: TGTGCTAGCAGCCCTGAGTGGGGCGGGGAGCTGTTTTTT
CDR3: CASSPEWGGELFF

D: NA
V: TRBV30
J: TRBJ2-7
size: NA
DNA: TGTGCCTGGAGTGCCCGCTGGGGTCCTCGGGGGTACGAGCAGTACTTC
CDR3: CAWSARWGPRGYEQYF

D: NA
V: TRBV4-3
J: TRBJ1-3
size: few
DNA: TGCGCCAGCAGCCCCCGGACGGAGAGCTCTGGAAACACCATATATTTT
CDR3: CASSPRTESSGNTIYF

D: NA
V: TRBV7-8
J: TRBJ2-1
size: NA
DNA: TGTGCCAGCAGCTTAAAGCGGGTTGGGAACAATGAGCAGTTCTTC
CDR3: CASSLKRVGNNEQFF

D: NA
V: TRBV19
J: TRBJ1-1
size: NA
DNA: TGTGCCAGTAGTATTGGTATGAACACTGAAGCTTTCTTT
CDR3: CASSIGMNTEAFF

D: TRBD1
V: TRBV6-5
J: TRBJ2-3
size: NA
DNA: TGTGCCAGCAGTCCGGGACAGGGGTTCGATACGCAGTATTTT
CDR3: CASSPGQGFDTQYF

D: NA
V: TRBV4-3
J: TRBJ1-6
size: once
DNA: TGCGCCAGCAGCCAAGAGTCGCGTGGGGCCCTCCACTTT
CDR3: CASSQESRGALHF